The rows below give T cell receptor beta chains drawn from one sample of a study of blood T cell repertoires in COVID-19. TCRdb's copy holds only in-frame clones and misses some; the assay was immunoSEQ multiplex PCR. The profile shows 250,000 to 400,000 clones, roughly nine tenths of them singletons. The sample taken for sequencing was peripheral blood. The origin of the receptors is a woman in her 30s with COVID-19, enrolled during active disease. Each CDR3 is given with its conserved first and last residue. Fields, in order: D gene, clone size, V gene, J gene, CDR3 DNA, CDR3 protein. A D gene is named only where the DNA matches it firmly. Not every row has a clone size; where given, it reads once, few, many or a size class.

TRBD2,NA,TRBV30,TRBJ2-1,TGTGCCTGGAGTGAATTAGCGGGAGTGGTTGAGCAGTTCTTC,CAWSELAGVVEQFF
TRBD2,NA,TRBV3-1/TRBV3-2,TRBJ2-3,TGTGCCAGCAGCCAGCCGACTAGCGGGAGTACAGATACGCAGTATTTT,CASSQPTSGSTDTQYF
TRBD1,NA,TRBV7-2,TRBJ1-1,TGTGCCAGCAGCCCAGGACAGGGATCGAACACTGAAGCTTTCTTT,CASSPGQGSNTEAFF
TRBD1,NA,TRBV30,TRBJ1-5,TGTGCCTGGAGAACAGGGGGGAATCAGCCCCAGCATTTT,CAWRTGGNQPQHF
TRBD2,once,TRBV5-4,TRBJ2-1,TGTGCCAGCAGCTTAAGACTAGCGGATCTCAATGAGCAGTTCTTC,CASSLRLADLNEQFF
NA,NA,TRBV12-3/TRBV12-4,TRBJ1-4,TGTGCCAGCAGCCTGGACAACTATGAAAAACTGTTTTTT,CASSLDNYEKLFF
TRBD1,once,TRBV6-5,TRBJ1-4,TGTGCCAGCAGGAGGAGGGGGACAGGGGATGAAAAACTGTTTTTT,CASRRRGTGDEKLFF
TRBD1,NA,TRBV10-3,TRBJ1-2,TGTGCCATCAGTGAGACCGACAGGGCTAGCTACACCTTC,CAISETDRASYTF
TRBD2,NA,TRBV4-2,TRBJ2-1,TGTGCCAGCAGCCGTCTACTAGCGGGAGATTACAATGAGCAGTTCTTC,CASSRLLAGDYNEQFF
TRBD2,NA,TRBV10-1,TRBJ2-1,TGCGCCAGCAGTGCGACCGGGACTAACAACAATGAGCAGTTCTTC,CASSATGTNNNEQFF
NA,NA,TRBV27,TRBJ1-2,TGTGCCAGCAGTTTAAATTACAGGGACTATGGCTACACCTTC,CASSLNYRDYGYTF
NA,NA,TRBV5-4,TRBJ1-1,TGTGCCAGCAGCTTGCCGGAGGAGTACACTGAAGCTTTCTTT,CASSLPEEYTEAFF
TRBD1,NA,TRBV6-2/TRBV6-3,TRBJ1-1,TGTGCCAGCAGTCCCTGGGACAGGAGAACTAACACTGAAGCTTTCTTT,CASSPWDRRTNTEAFF
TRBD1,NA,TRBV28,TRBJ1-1,TGTGCCAGCATCCAAGGACAGGAAAACACTGAAGCTTTCTTT,CASIQGQENTEAFF
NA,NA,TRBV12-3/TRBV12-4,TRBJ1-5,TGTGCCAGCAGTCGCCCCCCAGAACAGCCCCAGCATTTT,CASSRPPEQPQHF
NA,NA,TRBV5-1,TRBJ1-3,TGCGCCAGCAGCTTGCGGCAGGGGTCTGGAAACACCATATATTTT,CASSLRQGSGNTIYF
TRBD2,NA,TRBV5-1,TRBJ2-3,TGCGCCAGCAGCCCTATAACTAGCGGGGGGACAGATACGCAGTATTTT,CASSPITSGGTDTQYF
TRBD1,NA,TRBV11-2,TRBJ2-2,TGTGCCAGCAGCTTGACAGGGGGGGAGCTGTTTTTT,CASSLTGGELFF
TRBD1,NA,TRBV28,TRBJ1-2,TGTGCCAGCAGTTCCCCGGACAGGAACTATGGCTACACCTTC,CASSSPDRNYGYTF
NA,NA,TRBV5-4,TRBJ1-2,TGTGCCAGCAGCTTGGTCGGGGTTTCTGGCTACACCTTC,CASSLVGVSGYTF
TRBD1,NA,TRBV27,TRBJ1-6,TGTGCCAGCAGTTTACGAGGACAGGGAGCTAAGAATTCACCCCTCCACTTT,CASSLRGQGAKNSPLHF
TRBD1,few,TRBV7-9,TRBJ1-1,TGTGCCAGCAGCCGCGGAAGTGGGACAGGGGGCCGGAACACTGAAGCTTTCTTT,CASSRGSGTGGRNTEAFF
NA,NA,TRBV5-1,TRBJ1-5,TGCGCCAGCAGCTTGTCGGGGGAAGAGAATCAGCCCCAGCATTTT,CASSLSGEENQPQHF
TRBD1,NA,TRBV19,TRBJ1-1,TGTGCTTCAAGGGGGCTCACTGAAGCTTTCTTT,CASRGLTEAFF
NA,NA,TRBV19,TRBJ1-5,TGTGCCAGTAGTATCCCTTTGGGACAAAATCAGCCCCAGCATTTT,CASSIPLGQNQPQHF
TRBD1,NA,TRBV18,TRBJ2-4,TGTGCCAGCTCAACACGGACAGGGACGGACATTCAGTACTTC,CASSTRTGTDIQYF